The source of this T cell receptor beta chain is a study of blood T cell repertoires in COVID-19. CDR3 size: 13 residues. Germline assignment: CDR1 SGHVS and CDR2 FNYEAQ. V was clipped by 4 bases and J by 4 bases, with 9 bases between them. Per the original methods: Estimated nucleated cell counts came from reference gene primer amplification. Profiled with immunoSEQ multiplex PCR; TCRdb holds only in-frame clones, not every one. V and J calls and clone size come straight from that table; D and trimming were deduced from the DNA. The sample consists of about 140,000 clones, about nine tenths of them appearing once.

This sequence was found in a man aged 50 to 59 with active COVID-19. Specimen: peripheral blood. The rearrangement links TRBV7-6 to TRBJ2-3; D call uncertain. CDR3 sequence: CASSSTQSDTQYF. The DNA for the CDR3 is TGTGCCAGCAGCTCAACCCAGTCAGATACGCAGTATTTT.